These T cell receptor beta chains were read from a single sample in a study of identical twins. TCRdb itself ran the 5' RACE reads through MiXCR, one entry per CDR3 protein. This table holds fewer than 900,000 distinct CDR3 sequences, around a sixth found once. These data also featured in a second study, about T cells expressing NK-cell markers.

The sequenced sample was PBMCs. Receptors were obtained from a young woman in good health. CDR3s include the opening cysteine and the closing phenylalanine or tryptophan. The order of the fields is CDR3 DNA, CDR3 protein, V gene, J gene, D gene, clone size. The D gene is left open where the match is weak. Only some rows state a clone size, as once, few, many or a class for expanded clones.

CDR3nt: TGTGCCAGCAGCCCCTTCCGGGCAGGGGGATACGAGCAGTACTTC
CDR3aa: CASSPFRAGGYEQYF
v_gene: TRBV7-9
j_gene: TRBJ2-7
d_gene: TRBD1
abundance: NA

CDR3nt: TGTGCCAGCAGTGCCACCGGGACTGTCCCGTACTTC
CDR3aa: CASSATGTVPYF
v_gene: TRBV12-3/TRBV12-4
j_gene: TRBJ2-5
d_gene: NA
abundance: few

CDR3nt: TGTGCCAGCAGCTTATCCTCCGGGTTCAACTACGAGCAGTACTTC
CDR3aa: CASSLSSGFNYEQYF
v_gene: TRBV7-2
j_gene: TRBJ2-7
d_gene: NA
abundance: NA

CDR3nt: TGTGCCACCAGCAGCGAAGGAAGCAATCAGCCCCAGCATTTT
CDR3aa: CATSSEGSNQPQHF
v_gene: TRBV15
j_gene: TRBJ1-5
d_gene: NA
abundance: NA

CDR3nt: TGCAGTGCTAGAAAGCTAATCACAGATACGCAGTATTTT
CDR3aa: CSARKLITDTQYF
v_gene: TRBV20-1
j_gene: TRBJ2-3
d_gene: NA
abundance: few

CDR3nt: TGTGCCAGCAGCTCCCAATCGGGGGTTAACTCACCCCTCCACTTT
CDR3aa: CASSSQSGVNSPLHF
v_gene: TRBV5-5
j_gene: TRBJ1-6
d_gene: NA
abundance: few

CDR3nt: TGTGCCAGCAGCTCGACCCAAATCACAGATACGCAGTATTTT
CDR3aa: CASSSTQITDTQYF
v_gene: TRBV9
j_gene: TRBJ2-3
d_gene: NA
abundance: NA

CDR3nt: TGCAGTGCTAGTGGGGGACCCAATTCACCCCTCCACTTT
CDR3aa: CSASGGPNSPLHF
v_gene: TRBV20-1
j_gene: TRBJ1-6
d_gene: NA
abundance: few

CDR3nt: TGTGCCAGCACAACTAGCGGGGGCCTCACAGATACGCAGTATTTT
CDR3aa: CASTTSGGLTDTQYF
v_gene: TRBV5-4
j_gene: TRBJ2-3
d_gene: TRBD2
abundance: NA

CDR3nt: TGTGCCAGCAGCTCCGACGTGGCCGGGACCCAGTACTTC
CDR3aa: CASSSDVAGTQYF
v_gene: TRBV7-9
j_gene: TRBJ2-5
d_gene: NA
abundance: NA

CDR3nt: TGTGCCAGCAGCTTCCGACTAGCTTGGGATTCGCTAGTGAGGTCCGGGGAGCTGTTTTTT
CDR3aa: CASSFRLAWDSLVRSGELFF
v_gene: TRBV9
j_gene: TRBJ2-2
d_gene: TRBD2
abundance: NA

CDR3nt: TGTGCCAGCAGTTGGGACCACCGCAATGAGCAGTTCTTC
CDR3aa: CASSWDHRNEQFF
v_gene: TRBV6-5
j_gene: TRBJ2-1
d_gene: NA
abundance: few

CDR3nt: TGTGCCAGCAGACCGACAGGGTCGGGGTATTCTGAAGCTTTCTTT
CDR3aa: CASRPTGSGYSEAFF
v_gene: TRBV12-3/TRBV12-4
j_gene: TRBJ1-1
d_gene: TRBD1
abundance: NA

CDR3nt: TGCGCCAGCAGCCAAGATACTACCTCGGGAGATACGCAGTATTTT
CDR3aa: CASSQDTTSGDTQYF
v_gene: TRBV4-3
j_gene: TRBJ2-3
d_gene: NA
abundance: few

CDR3nt: TGTGCCAGCAGCTGGACTAGCGGGGGTCCCTACGAGCAGTACTTC
CDR3aa: CASSWTSGGPYEQYF
v_gene: TRBV12-3/TRBV12-4
j_gene: TRBJ2-7
d_gene: TRBD2
abundance: few

CDR3nt: TGCGCCAGCAGCTTGGCCGCATCGGGGGGACCGGTTGAGCAGTACTTC
CDR3aa: CASSLAASGGPVEQYF
v_gene: TRBV5-1
j_gene: TRBJ2-7
d_gene: TRBD2
abundance: NA

CDR3nt: TGTGCCAGCAGCTCCACCCTTAGCGGGGGGGCTAGAGAGACCCAGTACTTC
CDR3aa: CASSSTLSGGARETQYF
v_gene: TRBV7-2
j_gene: TRBJ2-5
d_gene: TRBD2
abundance: few

CDR3nt: TGTGCCAGCAGTGAAGGGGGCAGAGAGACCCAGTACTTC
CDR3aa: CASSEGGRETQYF
v_gene: TRBV25-1
j_gene: TRBJ2-5
d_gene: NA
abundance: many

CDR3nt: TGTGCCAGCAGCTACGAGAGGAACACTGAAGCTTTCTTT
CDR3aa: CASSYERNTEAFF
v_gene: TRBV11-3
j_gene: TRBJ1-1
d_gene: NA
abundance: NA

CDR3nt: TGTGCCAGCGGGTCCCCCCAGCGACCCGGGGAGCTGTTTTTT
CDR3aa: CASGSPQRPGELFF
v_gene: TRBV6-1
j_gene: TRBJ2-2
d_gene: NA
abundance: NA

CDR3nt: TGTGCCAGCAGCCAATTAGGGTCCGGGGCCAACGTCCTGACTTTC
CDR3aa: CASSQLGSGANVLTF
v_gene: TRBV7-3
j_gene: TRBJ2-6
d_gene: NA
abundance: NA

CDR3nt: TGTGCCAGCAGCTCGAGCGTAGGGAGACCAAACTACGAGCAGTACTTC
CDR3aa: CASSSSVGRPNYEQYF
v_gene: TRBV7-2
j_gene: TRBJ2-7
d_gene: NA
abundance: many

CDR3nt: TGTGCCAGCAGCTTAGTAGGGGGACTAGCTGGAGAGCAGTACTTC
CDR3aa: CASSLVGGLAGEQYF
v_gene: TRBV7-9
j_gene: TRBJ2-7
d_gene: TRBD2
abundance: few

CDR3nt: TGTGCCAGCAGCGTCGACATTAACACTGAAGCTTTCTTT
CDR3aa: CASSVDINTEAFF
v_gene: TRBV9
j_gene: TRBJ1-1
d_gene: NA
abundance: NA

CDR3nt: TGTGCCAGCAGCCCCCTCGGCGGGGGGCCCTACGAGCAGTACTTC
CDR3aa: CASSPLGGGPYEQYF
v_gene: TRBV3-1
j_gene: TRBJ2-7
d_gene: TRBD2
abundance: NA

CDR3nt: TGTGCCAGCAGCCTAGAAGCAGGGAGCTATGGCTACACCTTC
CDR3aa: CASSLEAGSYGYTF
v_gene: TRBV5-5
j_gene: TRBJ1-2
d_gene: NA
abundance: few

CDR3nt: TGCAGTGCTAGAGCGGGGGGAGAGGAAAAACTGTTTTTT
CDR3aa: CSARAGGEEKLFF
v_gene: TRBV20-1
j_gene: TRBJ1-4
d_gene: NA
abundance: NA

CDR3nt: TGTGCCAGCAGTTACTCTAGCGGGAACAACGAGCAGTACTTC
CDR3aa: CASSYSSGNNEQYF
v_gene: TRBV6-5
j_gene: TRBJ2-7
d_gene: TRBD2
abundance: NA

CDR3nt: TGTGCCAGCAGCCAGATTAGGGGCTACGAGCAGTACTTC
CDR3aa: CASSQIRGYEQYF
v_gene: TRBV7-6
j_gene: TRBJ2-7
d_gene: NA
abundance: few

CDR3nt: TGTGCCAGCAGTTATAGGCGGGAGCATGAGCAGTTCTTC
CDR3aa: CASSYRREHEQFF
v_gene: TRBV6-2/TRBV6-3
j_gene: TRBJ2-1
d_gene: TRBD2
abundance: once

CDR3nt: TGCAGTGCTCCCGGACAGCGTGCGGGAAAACTGTTTTTT
CDR3aa: CSAPGQRAGKLFF
v_gene: TRBV20-1
j_gene: TRBJ1-4
d_gene: NA
abundance: few

CDR3nt: TGCAGTGCTAGCACAGCATGGGCCAGCTCCTACAATGAGCAGTTCTTC
CDR3aa: CSASTAWASSYNEQFF
v_gene: TRBV20-1
j_gene: TRBJ2-1
d_gene: NA
abundance: NA

CDR3nt: TGTGCCAGCAGCCCGGGACTAGCGGGAAAAGAGACCCAGTACTTC
CDR3aa: CASSPGLAGKETQYF
v_gene: TRBV7-2
j_gene: TRBJ2-5
d_gene: TRBD2
abundance: few

CDR3nt: TGTGCCAGCAGCTTGAAGTCTACGGAGACCCAGTACTTC
CDR3aa: CASSLKSTETQYF
v_gene: TRBV5-6
j_gene: TRBJ2-5
d_gene: NA
abundance: few

CDR3nt: TGTGCCAGCAGCGCCACTAGCGGGAGACCTAATGAGCAGTTCTTC
CDR3aa: CASSATSGRPNEQFF
v_gene: TRBV9
j_gene: TRBJ2-1
d_gene: TRBD2
abundance: few

CDR3nt: TGTGCCAGCAGTACACCGGACAGGGCCTATCAGCCCCAGCATTTT
CDR3aa: CASSTPDRAYQPQHF
v_gene: TRBV6-2/TRBV6-3
j_gene: TRBJ1-5
d_gene: TRBD1
abundance: NA

CDR3nt: TGTGCCAGCAGCGTAGGGCGAGGACAGAGAGACGTCTATGGCTACACCTTC
CDR3aa: CASSVGRGQRDVYGYTF
v_gene: TRBV9
j_gene: TRBJ1-2
d_gene: NA
abundance: few

CDR3nt: TGCAGTGCTAGAGCCCCTAGGGGGGGCCGCAATGAGCAGTTCTTC
CDR3aa: CSARAPRGGRNEQFF
v_gene: TRBV20-1
j_gene: TRBJ2-1
d_gene: NA
abundance: few

CDR3nt: TGTGCCAGCATGCGGGGTGCCACTGAAGCTTTCTTT
CDR3aa: CASMRGATEAFF
v_gene: TRBV7-2
j_gene: TRBJ1-1
d_gene: NA
abundance: few

CDR3nt: TGTGCCAGCAGCCAAGAAGCGACAGGGGGTAGGGGGACCCAGTACTTC
CDR3aa: CASSQEATGGRGTQYF
v_gene: TRBV3-1
j_gene: TRBJ2-5
d_gene: TRBD1
abundance: NA

CDR3nt: TGTGCCAGCAGCTTGTTGAGCGGGGTTGGGTCAGATACGCAGTATTTT
CDR3aa: CASSLLSGVGSDTQYF
v_gene: TRBV5-5
j_gene: TRBJ2-3
d_gene: TRBD2
abundance: NA

CDR3nt: TGTGCCAGCAGTTTAGCGGGAGAGACCCAGTACTTC
CDR3aa: CASSLAGETQYF
v_gene: TRBV5-1
j_gene: TRBJ2-5
d_gene: TRBD2
abundance: many

CDR3nt: TGCAGGGAGGCCGGGACAGGGGACTTACACGAGCAGTACTTC
CDR3aa: CREAGTGDLHEQYF
v_gene: TRBV20-1
j_gene: TRBJ2-7
d_gene: TRBD1
abundance: few

CDR3nt: TGTGCCAGCAGTTACGTGTCCGGAGTCGCCAAAAACATTCAGTACTTC
CDR3aa: CASSYVSGVAKNIQYF
v_gene: TRBV6-5
j_gene: TRBJ2-4
d_gene: NA
abundance: NA

CDR3nt: TGTGCCAGCAGTCGGACAGGGGTTAGCAATCAGCCCCAGCATTTT
CDR3aa: CASSRTGVSNQPQHF
v_gene: TRBV6-1
j_gene: TRBJ1-5
d_gene: TRBD1
abundance: NA